This is a list of T cell receptor beta chains from one sample in a study of T-cell reconstitution after alpha-beta-depleted transplantation in children. MiXCR, applied by TCRdb to the PCR reads, yields one record per CDR3 protein. Among more than 150,000 distinct CDR3 sequences listed, roughly 14% were seen once. The sequenced sample was PBMCs from the stem cell graft donor, obtained from the stem cell graft. These receptors came from a human donor who donated a stem cell graft to a child with acute lymphoblastic leukemia. Both conserved end residues are part of each CDR3.

13	TRBJ2-7	TRBV10-3	CAISELYGQSQYF
18	TRBJ2-1	TRBV11-2	CASSLEVRSSGSRGEQFF
11	TRBJ2-5	TRBV18	CASSPGETQYF
14	TRBJ2-5	TRBV7-9	CASSGQGAGETQYF
15	TRBJ2-5	TRBV11-2	CASSLESGEGETQYF
15	TRBJ2-7	TRBV4-1	CASSQGGRNGYEQYF
15	TRBJ2-7	TRBV19	CASSIGQLPTYEQYF
15	TRBJ2-1	TRBV20-1	CSARDRAGAWLEQFF
15	TRBJ1-6	TRBV20-1	CSARARTAYNSPLHF
19	TRBJ1-6	TRBV4-1	CASSHVSGTAALQVSPLHF
14	TRBJ2-2	TRBV20-1	CSARLAGAGGELFF
13	TRBJ2-7	TRBV20-1	CSAPRTSGNEQYF
14	TRBJ1-1	TRBV20-1	CSDFRGPRNTEAFF
14	TRBJ2-3	TRBV12-3/TRBV12-4	CATGRGSSTDTQYF
12	TRBJ2-3	TRBV29-1	CSVGVLVDTQYF
15	TRBJ1-1	TRBV4-1	CASSQALGGRTEAFF
12	TRBJ1-2	TRBV12-3/TRBV12-4	CASSLLKRGYTF
13	TRBJ1-4	TRBV20-1	CSVPARGGEKLFF
14	TRBJ1-5	TRBV3-1	CASSRAGAVQPQHF
16	TRBJ2-3	TRBV5-1	CASSPARTGYPDTQYF
15	TRBJ2-2	TRBV7-8	CASTGASVYTGELFF
13	TRBJ2-7	TRBV20-1	CSAGAQGNYEQYF
15	TRBJ2-1	TRBV6-5	CASSYSGSGYNEQFF
14	TRBJ1-1	TRBV5-1	CASSLDDQDTEAFF
13	TRBJ2-7	TRBV7-8	CASSQGQSHEQYF
15	TRBJ2-1	TRBV5-1	CASSSLAGGPSEQFF
15	TRBJ2-2	TRBV27	CASRLAGINTGELFF
12	TRBJ2-1	TRBV18	CASSPMATEQFF
14	TRBJ1-4	TRBV20-1	CSASPIGLNEKLFF
17	TRBJ2-5	TRBV12-3/TRBV12-4	CASRLSGTSGHQETQYF
14	TRBJ2-7	TRBV25-1	CASSSTGLTYEQYF
16	TRBJ2-1	TRBV6-1	CASRGAGGGPYNEQFF
14	TRBJ2-4	TRBV6-2/TRBV6-3	CASRPGLAKNIQYF
14	TRBJ2-5	TRBV6-5	CASSYSGPRGTQYF
13	TRBJ2-1	TRBV6-2/TRBV6-3	CASSSVWWDEQFF
16	TRBJ2-5	TRBV18	CASSSGLAGVQETQYF
12	TRBJ1-2	TRBV11-2	CASRRGLVGYTF
14	TRBJ2-3	TRBV29-1	CSALTGFAADTQYF
16	TRBJ2-5	TRBV25-1	CASSGLAGGTEETQYF
16	TRBJ2-1	TRBV10-3	CAISQKEVAGGNEQFF
14	TRBJ2-2	TRBV7-9	CASTRGYSAGELFF
14	TRBJ2-5	TRBV5-1	CASSRQGAEETQYF
16	TRBJ2-1	TRBV12-3/TRBV12-4	CASSSRTSGKTNEQFF
16	TRBJ2-3	TRBV20-1	CSASPGRGFYTDTQYF
11	TRBJ1-1	TRBV10-3	CAIKGYTEAFF
13	TRBJ2-2	TRBV27	CASSPERTGDLFF
13	TRBJ2-1	TRBV29-1	CSVELLPYNEQFF
15	TRBJ2-4	TRBV7-9	CASSLWDQAKNIQYF
18	TRBJ2-3	TRBV20-1	CSAPPGQGYERSTDTQYF
15	TRBJ2-1	TRBV5-1	CASSLARTMNNEQFF
14	TRBJ2-5	TRBV4-1	CASSQVGIQETQYF